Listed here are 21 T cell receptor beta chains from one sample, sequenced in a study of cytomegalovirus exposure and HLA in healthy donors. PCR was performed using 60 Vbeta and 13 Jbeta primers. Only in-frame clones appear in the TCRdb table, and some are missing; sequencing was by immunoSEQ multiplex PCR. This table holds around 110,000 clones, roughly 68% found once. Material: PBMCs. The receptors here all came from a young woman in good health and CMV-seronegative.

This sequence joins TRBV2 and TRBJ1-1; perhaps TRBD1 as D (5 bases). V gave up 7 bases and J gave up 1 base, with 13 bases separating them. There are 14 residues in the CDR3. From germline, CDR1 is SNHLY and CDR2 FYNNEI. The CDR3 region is CASISGNQNTEAFF. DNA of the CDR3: TGTGCCAGCATTTCAGGGAATCAGAACACTGAAGCTTTCTTT.

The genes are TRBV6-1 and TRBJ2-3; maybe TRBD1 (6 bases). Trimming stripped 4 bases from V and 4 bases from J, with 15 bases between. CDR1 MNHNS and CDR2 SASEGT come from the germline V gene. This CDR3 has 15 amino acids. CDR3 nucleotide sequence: TGTGCCAGCAGTGTATCTCTACAGGGCGCAGATACGCAGTATTTT. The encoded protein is CASSVSLQGADTQYF.

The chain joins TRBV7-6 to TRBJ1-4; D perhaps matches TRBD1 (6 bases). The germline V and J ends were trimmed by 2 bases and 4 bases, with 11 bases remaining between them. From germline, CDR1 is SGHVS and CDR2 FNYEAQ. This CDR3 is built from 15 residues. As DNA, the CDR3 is TGTGCCAGCAGCTTAACTCAGGGGATTAATGAAAAACTGTTTTTT. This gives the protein CASSLTQGINEKLFF. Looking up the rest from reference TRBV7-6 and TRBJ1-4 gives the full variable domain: GAGVSQSPRYKVTKRGQDVALRCDPISGHVSLYWYRQALGQGPEFLTYFNYEAQQDKSGLPNDRFSAERPEGSISTLTIQRTEQRDSAMYRCASSLTQGINEKLFFGSGTQLSVL.

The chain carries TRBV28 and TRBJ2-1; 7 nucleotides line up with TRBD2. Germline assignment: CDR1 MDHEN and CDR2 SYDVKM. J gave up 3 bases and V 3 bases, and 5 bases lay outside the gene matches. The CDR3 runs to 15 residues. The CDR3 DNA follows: TGTGCCAGCAGTTTGGTGACTAGCCTCTACAATGAGCAGTTCTTC. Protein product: CASSLVTSLYNEQFF.

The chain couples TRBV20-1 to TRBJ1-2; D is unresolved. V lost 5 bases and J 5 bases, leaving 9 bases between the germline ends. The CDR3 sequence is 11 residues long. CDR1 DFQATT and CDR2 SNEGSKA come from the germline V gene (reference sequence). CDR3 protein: CSAGGGYGYTF. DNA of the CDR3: TGCAGTGCTGGCGGAGGTTATGGCTACACCTTC.

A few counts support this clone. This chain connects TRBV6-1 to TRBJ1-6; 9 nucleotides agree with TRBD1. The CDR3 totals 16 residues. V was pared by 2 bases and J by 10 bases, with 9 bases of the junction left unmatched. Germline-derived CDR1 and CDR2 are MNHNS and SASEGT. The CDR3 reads CASSEHPGQGFSPLHF. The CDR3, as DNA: TGTGCCAGCAGTGAACATCCGGGACAGGGTTTCTCACCCCTCCACTTT.

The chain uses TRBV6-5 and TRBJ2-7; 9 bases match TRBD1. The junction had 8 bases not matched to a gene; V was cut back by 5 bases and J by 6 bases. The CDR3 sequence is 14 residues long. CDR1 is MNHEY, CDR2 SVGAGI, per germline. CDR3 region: CASSHPGQGSEQYF. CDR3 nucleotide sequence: TGTGCCAGCAGTCACCCGGGACAGGGATCCGAGCAGTACTTC.

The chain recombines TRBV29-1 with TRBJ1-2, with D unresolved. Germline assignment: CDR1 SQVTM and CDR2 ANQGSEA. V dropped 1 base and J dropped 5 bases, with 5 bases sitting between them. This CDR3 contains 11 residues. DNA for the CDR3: TGCAGCGTTGAAGTACGGTATGGCTACACCTTC. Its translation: CSVEVRYGYTF.

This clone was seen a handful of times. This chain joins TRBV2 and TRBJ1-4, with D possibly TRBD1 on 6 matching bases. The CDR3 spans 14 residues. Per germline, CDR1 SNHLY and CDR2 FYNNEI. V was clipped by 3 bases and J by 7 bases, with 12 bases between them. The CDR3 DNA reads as TGTGCCAGCAGTGATCAGGGGTTCGCTGAAAAACTGTTTTTT. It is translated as CASSDQGFAEKLFF.

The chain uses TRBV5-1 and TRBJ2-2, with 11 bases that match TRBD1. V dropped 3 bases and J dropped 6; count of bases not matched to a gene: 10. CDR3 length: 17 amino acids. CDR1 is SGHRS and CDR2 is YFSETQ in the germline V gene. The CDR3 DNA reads TGCGCCAGCAGCTCCTTTACCGGGACAGGGGGTTCCGGGGAGCTGTTTTTT. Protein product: CASSSFTGTGGSGELFF.

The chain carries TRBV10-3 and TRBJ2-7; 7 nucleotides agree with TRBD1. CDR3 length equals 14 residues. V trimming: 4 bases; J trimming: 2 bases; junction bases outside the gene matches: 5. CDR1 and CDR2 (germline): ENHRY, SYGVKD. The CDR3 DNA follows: TGTGCCATCAGTGTCGCAGGACAGGCCTACGAGCAGTACTTC. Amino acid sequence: CAISVAGQAYEQYF.

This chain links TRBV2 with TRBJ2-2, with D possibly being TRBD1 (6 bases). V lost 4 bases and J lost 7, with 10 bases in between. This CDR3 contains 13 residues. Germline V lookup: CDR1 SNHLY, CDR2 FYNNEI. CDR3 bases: TGTGCCAGCAGTGGTCAGGGGAGCGGGGAGCTGTTTTTT. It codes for CASSGQGSGELFF.

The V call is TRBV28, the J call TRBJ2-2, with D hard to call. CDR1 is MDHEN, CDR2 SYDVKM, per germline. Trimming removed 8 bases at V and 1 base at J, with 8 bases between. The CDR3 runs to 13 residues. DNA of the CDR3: TGTGCCAGCTTTTCAGGGAACACCGGGGAGCTGTTTTTT. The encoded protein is CASFSGNTGELFF.

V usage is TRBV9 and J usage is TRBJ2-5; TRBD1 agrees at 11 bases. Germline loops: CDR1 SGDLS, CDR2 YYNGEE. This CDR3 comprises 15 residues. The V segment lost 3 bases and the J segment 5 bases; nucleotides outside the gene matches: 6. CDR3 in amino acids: CASSAPGQGGETQYF. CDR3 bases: TGTGCCAGCAGCGCCCCGGGACAGGGGGGGGAGACCCAGTACTTC.

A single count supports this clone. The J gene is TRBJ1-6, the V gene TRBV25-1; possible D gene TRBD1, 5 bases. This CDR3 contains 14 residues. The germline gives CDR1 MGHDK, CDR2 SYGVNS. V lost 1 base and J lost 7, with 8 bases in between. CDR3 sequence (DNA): TGTGCCAGCAGTGAATTTGGGGCCAATTCACCCCTCCACTTT. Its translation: CASSEFGANSPLHF.

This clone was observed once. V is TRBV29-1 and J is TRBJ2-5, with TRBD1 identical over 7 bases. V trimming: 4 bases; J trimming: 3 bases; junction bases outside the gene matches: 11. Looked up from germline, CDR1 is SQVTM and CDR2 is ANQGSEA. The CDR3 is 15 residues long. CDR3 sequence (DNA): TGCAGCGTTGGGGGCGGACAGGTAATGGAAGAGACCCAGTACTTC. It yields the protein CSVGGGQVMEETQYF.

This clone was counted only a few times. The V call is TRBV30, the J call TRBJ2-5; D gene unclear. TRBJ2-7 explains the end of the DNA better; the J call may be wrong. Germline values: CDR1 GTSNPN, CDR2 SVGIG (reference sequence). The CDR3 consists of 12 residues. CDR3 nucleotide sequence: TGTGCCTGGAGTGTACAGACCCACGAGCAGTACTTC. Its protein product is CAWSVQTHEQYF.

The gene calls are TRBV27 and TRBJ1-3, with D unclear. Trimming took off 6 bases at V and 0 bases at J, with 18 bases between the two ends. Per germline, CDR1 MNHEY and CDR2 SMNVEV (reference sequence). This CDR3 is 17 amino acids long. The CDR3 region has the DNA TGTGCCAGCAGAACAGCTTTGGACGGGAGCTCTGGAAACACCATATATTTT. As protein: CASRTALDGSSGNTIYF.

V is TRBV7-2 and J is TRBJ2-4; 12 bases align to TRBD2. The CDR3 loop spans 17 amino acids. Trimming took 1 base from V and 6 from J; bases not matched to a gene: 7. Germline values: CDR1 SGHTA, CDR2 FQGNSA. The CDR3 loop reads CASSLGGLAGKGNIQYF. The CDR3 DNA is TGTGCCAGCAGCTTAGGAGGACTAGCGGGAAAGGGAAACATTCAGTACTTC.

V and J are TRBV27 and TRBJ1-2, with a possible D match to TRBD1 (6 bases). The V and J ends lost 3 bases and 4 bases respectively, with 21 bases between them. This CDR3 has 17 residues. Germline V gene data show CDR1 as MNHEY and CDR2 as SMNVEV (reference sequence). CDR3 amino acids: CASSLAGGGDPLYGYTF. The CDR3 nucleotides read TGTGCCAGCAGTTTGGCGGGTGGGGGCGACCCTCTCTATGGCTACACCTTC.

In DNA form, the CDR3 reads TGTGCCAGCAGCCTCACGCAGGGCAGCGGGATTCCCTACGAGCAGTACTTC. It specifies CASSLTQGSGIPYEQYF. The chain employs TRBV7-2 and TRBJ2-7; 7 positions match TRBD2. From germline, CDR1 is SGHTA and CDR2 FQGNSA. Trimming removed 5 bases from V and 2 bases from J; junction bases left unmatched: 15. The CDR3 consists of 17 residues.